This is a list of T cell receptor beta chains from one sample in a study of T cell responses to AZD1222 COVID-19 vaccine. TCRdb's copy holds only in-frame clones and misses some; the assay was immunoSEQ multiplex PCR. The sample records 90,000 to 120,000 clones, roughly nine tenths being singletons. Here the sequenced sample was peripheral blood, taken 28 days after the second AZD1222 dose. The receptors shown here come from an adult who received the AZD1222 COVID-19 vaccine. Both conserved end residues are part of each CDR3. A D gene is named only where the DNA matches it firmly. Size is stated for part of the rows, as once, few or many counts, or as a class when the clone is expanded.

J | D | size | V | CDR3 | DNA
TRBJ2-7 | TRBD1 | - | TRBV5-1 | CASSIDRGREQYF | TGCGCCAGCAGCATCGACAGGGGGCGAGAGCAGTACTTC
TRBJ2-1 | - | - | TRBV13 | CASSHTLSQQDEQFF | TGTGCCAGCAGCCACACACTCTCGCAGCAGGATGAGCAGTTCTTC
TRBJ1-5 | - | - | TRBV4-1 | CASSQVRGRYSNQPQHF | TGCGCCAGCAGCCAAGTTCGGGGGCGTTATAGCAATCAGCCCCAGCATTTT
TRBJ1-1 | - | once | TRBV6-5 | CASQQPNTEAFF | TGTGCCAGCCAACAACCGAACACTGAAGCTTTCTTT
TRBJ1-4 | TRBD1 | - | TRBV5-1 | CASSPGQGAGNEKLFF | TGCGCCAGCAGCCCGGGACAGGGGGCAGGTAATGAAAAACTGTTTTTT
TRBJ1-4 | TRBD1 | - | TRBV6-5 | CASSFGQVNEKLFF | TGTGCCAGCAGTTTCGGACAGGTTAATGAAAAACTGTTTTTT
TRBJ1-5 | TRBD1 | - | TRBV4-2 | CASSQEDRANQPQHF | TGTGCCAGCAGCCAAGAGGACAGGGCCAATCAGCCCCAGCATTTT
TRBJ1-1 | TRBD1 | - | TRBV19 | CASSPGTGGPLGTEAFF | TGTGCCAGTAGTCCAGGGACAGGGGGACCACTTGGCACTGAAGCTTTCTTT
TRBJ2-2 | - | - | TRBV19 | CASTTGRAAGELFF | TGTGCCAGTACCACAGGGAGGGCGGCCGGGGAGCTGTTTTTT
TRBJ1-1 | - | few | TRBV5-1 | CASSWNPGQPNTEAFF | TGCGCCAGCAGCTGGAACCCTGGACAGCCGAACACTGAAGCTTTCTTT
TRBJ1-1 | - | once | TRBV7-9 | CASSLVGYSDTEAFF | TGTGCCAGCAGCTTAGTTGGGTATAGCGACACTGAAGCTTTCTTT
TRBJ2-2 | - | - | TRBV7-9 | CASSLEFGSSGTGELFF | TGTGCCAGCAGCTTAGAGTTTGGGAGTTCGGGCACCGGGGAGCTGTTTTTT
TRBJ1-5 | - | once | TRBV5-1 | CASSTGLLDSNQPQHF | TGCGCCAGCAGCACAGGGTTATTGGATAGCAATCAGCCCCAGCATTTT